This TCR beta chain was recovered during a study of cytomegalovirus exposure and HLA in healthy donors. About the study: A data release that came early held tens of millions of unique TCRs from HLA-typed donors. The study, taken as a whole, reports: Confirmation in vitro established that a few CMV-associated chains were specific for CMV antigens. In a later analysis, compared with equally common non-associated chains, HLA-associated beta chains were more expanded.

Primers included in the PCR were 60 Vbeta and 13 Jbeta primers. Libraries were prepared by immunoSEQ multiplex PCR; TCRdb keeps only in-frame clonotypes and omits some of them. Of 100,000 to 120,000 clones listed, 13% to 15% were seen once; the top ten hold over 0.8%. Germline CDR1 SGHTA, CDR2 FQGTGA. The V and J ends lost 1 base and 1 base, in that order; junction bases with no gene match: 0. The CDR3 loop spans 16 amino acids. This clone has only a few counts. Its antigen is not known. The clonotype was recovered from a female donor in good health and CMV-seronegative. The sequenced material came from PBMCs. The chain recombines TRBV7-3 with TRBJ2-3, with 12 bases that match TRBD2. CDR3 coding DNA: TGTGCCAGCAGCTTAAGACTAGCGGGGGGCACAGATACGCAGTATTTT. This sequence encodes CASSLRLAGGTDTQYF.